The entry below gives a single T cell receptor (beta chain) sequence along with its context. The sample originates from a study of cytomegalovirus exposure and HLA in healthy donors. Germline CDR1 reads MNHEY; CDR2 reads SVGAGI. V was shortened by 0 bases and J by 0 bases, with 12 bases between the two germline ends. The CDR3 consists of 16 residues. The PCR employed 60 Vbeta primers together with 13 Jbeta primers. Produced via immunoSEQ multiplex PCR; TCRdb's table is partial and in-frame only. Altogether a few hundred thousand clones are present, 80% being singletons, with the ten largest covering 0.3% to 0.35%.

The sequenced material came from PBMCs. The TCR originated in a girl aged 2 to 9 in good health and CMV-seronegative. The genes are TRBV6-5 and TRBJ2-7; weak D call: TRBD1 (6 bases). CDR3 protein: CASSYSWTASSYEQYF. For the CDR3, the DNA is TGTGCCAGCAGTTACTCGTGGACAGCGAGCTCCTACGAGCAGTACTTC.